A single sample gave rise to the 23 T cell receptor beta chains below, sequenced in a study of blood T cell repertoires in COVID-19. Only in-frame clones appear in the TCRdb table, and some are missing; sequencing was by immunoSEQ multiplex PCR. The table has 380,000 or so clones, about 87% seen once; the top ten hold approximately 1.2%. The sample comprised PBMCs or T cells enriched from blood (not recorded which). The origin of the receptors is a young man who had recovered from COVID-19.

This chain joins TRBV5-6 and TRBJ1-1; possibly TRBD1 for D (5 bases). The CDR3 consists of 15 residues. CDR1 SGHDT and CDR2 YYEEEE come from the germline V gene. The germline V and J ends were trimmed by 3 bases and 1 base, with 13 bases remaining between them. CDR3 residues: CASSSNPGKNTEAFF. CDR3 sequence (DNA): TGTGCCAGCAGCTCCAATCCAGGGAAGAACACTGAAGCTTTCTTT.

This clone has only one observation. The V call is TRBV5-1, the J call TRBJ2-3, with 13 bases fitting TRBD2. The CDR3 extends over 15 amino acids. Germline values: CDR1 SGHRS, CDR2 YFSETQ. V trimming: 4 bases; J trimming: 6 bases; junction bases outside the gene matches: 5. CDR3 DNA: TGCGCCAGCAGCAGACTAGCGGGGGGTTCCGATACGCAGTATTTT. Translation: CASSRLAGGSDTQYF. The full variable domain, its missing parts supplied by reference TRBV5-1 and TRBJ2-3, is KAGVTQTPRYLIKTRGQQVTLSCSPISGHRSVSWYQQTPGQGLQFLFEYFSETQRNKGNFPGRFSGRQFSNSRSEMNVSTLELGDSALYLCASSRLAGGSDTQYFGPGTRLTVL.

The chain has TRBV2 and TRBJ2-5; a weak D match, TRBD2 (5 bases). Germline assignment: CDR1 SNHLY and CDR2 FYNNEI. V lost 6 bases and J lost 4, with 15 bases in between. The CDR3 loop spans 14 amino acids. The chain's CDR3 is CASSVGLRAETQYF. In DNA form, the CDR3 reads TGTGCCAGCAGCGTCGGACTTCGGGCAGAGACCCAGTACTTC.

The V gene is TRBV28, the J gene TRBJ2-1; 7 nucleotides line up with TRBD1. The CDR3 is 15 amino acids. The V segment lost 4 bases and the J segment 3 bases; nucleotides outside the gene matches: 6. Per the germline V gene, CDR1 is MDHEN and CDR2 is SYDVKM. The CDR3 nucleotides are TGTGCCAGCAGTTCCCGGGACAGCGGCTACAATGAGCAGTTCTTC. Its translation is CASSSRDSGYNEQFF.

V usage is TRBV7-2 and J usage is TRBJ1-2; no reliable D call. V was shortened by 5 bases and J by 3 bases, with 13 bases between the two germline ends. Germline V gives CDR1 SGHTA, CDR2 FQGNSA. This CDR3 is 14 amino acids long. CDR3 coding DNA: TGTGCCAGCAGCCTGGAGTTTTCCTACTATGGCTACACCTTC. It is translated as CASSLEFSYYGYTF. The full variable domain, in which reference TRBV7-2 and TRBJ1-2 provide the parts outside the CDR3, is GAGVSQSPSNKVTEKGKDVELRCDPISGHTALYWYRQSLGQGLEFLIYFQGNSAPDKSGLPSDRFSAERTGGSVSTLTIQRTQQEDSAVYLCASSLEFSYYGYTFGSGTRLTVV.

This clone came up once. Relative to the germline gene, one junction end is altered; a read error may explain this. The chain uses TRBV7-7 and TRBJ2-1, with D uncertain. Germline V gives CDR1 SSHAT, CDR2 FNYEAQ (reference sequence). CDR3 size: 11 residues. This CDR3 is CASSSNNEQFF. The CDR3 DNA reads TGTGCCAGCAGCTCCAACAATGAGCAGTTCTTC. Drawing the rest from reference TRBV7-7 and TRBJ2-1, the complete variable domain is GAGVSQSPRYKVTKRGQDVTLRCDPISSHATLYWYQQALGQGPEFLTYFNYEAQPDKSGLPSDRFSAERPEGSISTLTIQRTEQRDSAMYRCASSSNNEQFFGPGTRLTVL.

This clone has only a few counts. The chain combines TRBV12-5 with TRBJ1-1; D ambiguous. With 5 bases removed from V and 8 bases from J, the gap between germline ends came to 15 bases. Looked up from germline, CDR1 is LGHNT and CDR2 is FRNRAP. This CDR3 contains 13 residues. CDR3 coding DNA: TGTGCTAGTGGTGCTAGCGAAGTGCACGAAGCTTTCTTT. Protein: CASGASEVHEAFF.

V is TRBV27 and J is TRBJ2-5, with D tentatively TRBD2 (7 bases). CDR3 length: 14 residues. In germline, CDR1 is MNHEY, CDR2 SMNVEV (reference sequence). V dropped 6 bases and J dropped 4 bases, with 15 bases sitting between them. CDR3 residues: CASRTTGRGETQYF. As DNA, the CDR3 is TGTGCCAGCAGGACCACAGGGAGGGGAGAGACCCAGTACTTC.

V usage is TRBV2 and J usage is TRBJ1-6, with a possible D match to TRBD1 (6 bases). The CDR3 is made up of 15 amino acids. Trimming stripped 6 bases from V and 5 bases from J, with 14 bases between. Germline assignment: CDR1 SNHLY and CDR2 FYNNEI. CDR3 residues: CASRWTWTDNSPLHF. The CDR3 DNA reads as TGTGCCAGCAGGTGGACATGGACAGATAATTCACCCCTCCACTTT.

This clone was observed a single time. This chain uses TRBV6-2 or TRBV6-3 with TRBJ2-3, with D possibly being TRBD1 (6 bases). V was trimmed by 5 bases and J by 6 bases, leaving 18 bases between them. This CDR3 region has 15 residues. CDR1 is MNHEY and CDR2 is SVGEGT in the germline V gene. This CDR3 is CASSQWDISLDTQYF. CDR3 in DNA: TGTGCCAGCAGTCAATGGGACATCTCGTTGGATACGCAGTATTTT.

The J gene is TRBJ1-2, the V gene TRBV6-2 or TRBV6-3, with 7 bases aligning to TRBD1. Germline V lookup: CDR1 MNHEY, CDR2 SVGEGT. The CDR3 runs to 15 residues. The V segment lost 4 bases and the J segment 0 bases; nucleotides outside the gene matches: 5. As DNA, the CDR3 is TGTGCCAGCAGTTCGACAGGGTTAGCTAACTATGGCTACACCTTC. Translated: CASSSTGLANYGYTF.

CDR3 sequence: CASILTGVHTEAFF. DNA for the CDR3: TGTGCCAGCATACTGACAGGGGTCCACACTGAAGCTTTCTTT. The chain uses TRBV6-5 and TRBJ1-1; TRBD1 matches at 8 bases. The germline V gene encodes CDR1 MNHEY and CDR2 SVGAGI. V lost 7 bases, J lost 3 bases, and 7 bases stayed unmatched. There are 14 residues in the CDR3.

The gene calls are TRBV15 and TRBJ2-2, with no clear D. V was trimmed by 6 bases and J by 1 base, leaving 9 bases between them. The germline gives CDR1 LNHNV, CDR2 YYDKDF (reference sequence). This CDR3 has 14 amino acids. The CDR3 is CATRLDLNTGELFF. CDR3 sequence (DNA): TGTGCCACCAGGCTAGACCTGAACACCGGGGAGCTGTTTTTT.

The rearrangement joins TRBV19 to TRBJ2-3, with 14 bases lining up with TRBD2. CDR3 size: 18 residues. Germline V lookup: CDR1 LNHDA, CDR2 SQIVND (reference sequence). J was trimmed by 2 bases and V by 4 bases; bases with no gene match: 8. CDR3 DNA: TGTGCCAGTAGTAGGGGACTAGCGGGGGCCCTTAACACAGATACGCAGTATTTT. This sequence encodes CASSRGLAGALNTDTQYF.

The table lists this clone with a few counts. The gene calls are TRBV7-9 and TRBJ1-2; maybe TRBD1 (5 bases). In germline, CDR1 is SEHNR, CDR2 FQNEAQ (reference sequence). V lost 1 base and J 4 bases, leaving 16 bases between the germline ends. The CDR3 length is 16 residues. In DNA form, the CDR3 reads TGTGCCAGCAGCTTAGGCGGGGGGATCGTCGCCTATGGCTACACCTTC. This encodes CASSLGGGIVAYGYTF.

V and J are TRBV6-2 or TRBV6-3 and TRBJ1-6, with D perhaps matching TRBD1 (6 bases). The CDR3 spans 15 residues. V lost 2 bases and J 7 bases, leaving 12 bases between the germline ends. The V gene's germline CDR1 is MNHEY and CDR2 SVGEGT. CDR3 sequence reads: CASSYRSGENSPLHF. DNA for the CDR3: TGTGCCAGCAGTTACAGGTCAGGGGAGAATTCACCCCTCCACTTT.

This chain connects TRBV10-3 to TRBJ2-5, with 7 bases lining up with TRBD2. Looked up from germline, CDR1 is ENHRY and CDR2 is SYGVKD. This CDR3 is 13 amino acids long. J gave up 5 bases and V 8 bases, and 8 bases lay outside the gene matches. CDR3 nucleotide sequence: TGTGCCATCCAGACGGCGGGAGAGGAGACCCAGTACTTC. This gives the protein CAIQTAGEETQYF.

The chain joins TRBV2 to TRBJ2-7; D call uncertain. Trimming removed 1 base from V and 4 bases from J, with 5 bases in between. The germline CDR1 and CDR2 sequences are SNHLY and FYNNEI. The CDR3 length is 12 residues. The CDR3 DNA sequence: TGTGCCAGCAGTGAAGAGAGATACGAGCAGTACTTC. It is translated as CASSEERYEQYF.

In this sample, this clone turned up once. CDR3 in DNA: TGTGCCAGCAGCCAAGTCGCAGGGAATAATTCACCCCTCCACTTT. It yields the protein CASSQVAGNNSPLHF. The V call is TRBV3-1 (or the pseudogene TRBV3-2), the J call TRBJ1-6; D is perhaps TRBD1 (5 bases). The germline V gene encodes CDR1 LGHDT and CDR2 YNNKEL (reference sequence). CDR3 length: 15 residues. Trimming left V 1 base short and J 5 bases short, with 9 bases between.

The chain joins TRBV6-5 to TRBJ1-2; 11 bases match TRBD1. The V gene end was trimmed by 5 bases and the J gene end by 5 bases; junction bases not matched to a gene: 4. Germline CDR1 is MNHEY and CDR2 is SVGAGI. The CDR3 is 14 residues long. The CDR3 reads CASSRDRGGYGYTF. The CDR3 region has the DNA TGTGCCAGCAGTCGGGACAGGGGGGGTTATGGCTACACCTTC.

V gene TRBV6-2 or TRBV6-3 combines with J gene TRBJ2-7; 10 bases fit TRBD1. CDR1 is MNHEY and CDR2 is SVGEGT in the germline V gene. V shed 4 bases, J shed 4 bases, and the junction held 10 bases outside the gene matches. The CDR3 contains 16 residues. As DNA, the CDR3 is TGTGCCAGCAGTTCCTACCCGGGACAGGGGTTATACGAGCAGTACTTC. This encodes CASSSYPGQGLYEQYF.

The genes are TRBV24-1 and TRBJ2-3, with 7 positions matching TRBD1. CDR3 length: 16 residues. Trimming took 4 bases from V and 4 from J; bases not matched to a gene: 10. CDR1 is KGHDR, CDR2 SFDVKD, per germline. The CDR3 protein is CATSENTGASSDTQYF. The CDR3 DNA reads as TGTGCCACCAGTGAAAATACAGGGGCAAGCTCAGATACGCAGTATTTT.

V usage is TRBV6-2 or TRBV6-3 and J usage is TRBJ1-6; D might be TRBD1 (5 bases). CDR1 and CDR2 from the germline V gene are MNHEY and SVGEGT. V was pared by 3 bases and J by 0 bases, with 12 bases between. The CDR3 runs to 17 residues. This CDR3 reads CASSYLGVGSYNSPLHF. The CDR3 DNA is TGTGCCAGCAGTTATCTAGGGGTTGGCTCCTATAATTCACCCCTCCACTTT.